Shown below are 13 T cell receptor beta chains from a single sample sequenced in a study of HIV-infected patients and healthy controls. Whole blood was used without fractionation, so all unsorted peripheral T cells were included. cDNA was made from around 0.5 ug RNA using alpha and beta constant primers. Using multiplexing indices, alpha and beta chain libraries were generated apart by chain-specific third strand synthesis. TCRdb reprocessed the 5' RACE reads via MiXCR and lists one record per CDR3 protein. The sample contains tens of thousands of distinct CDR3 sequences, 8% to 10% of which appear only once. Sequencing was performed on blood. These receptors all stem from an adult in good health.

There are many counts of this clonotype. In nucleotides, the CDR3 is TGTGCCATCAGTGTCCAAGCTAGCACAGATACGCAGTATTTT. Amino acids: CAISVQASTDTQYF. The V call is TRBV10-3, the J call TRBJ2-3; D remains ambiguous. This CDR3 has 14 amino acids. V was pared by 4 bases and J by 0 bases, with 8 bases between. The V gene's germline CDR1 is ENHRY and CDR2 SYGVKD.

This clonotype was seen at least ten times. The chain joins TRBV7-9 to TRBJ1-6, with a tentative D call TRBD1 (6 bases). V dropped 1 base and J dropped 9 bases, with 7 bases sitting between them. Germline V lookup: CDR1 SEHNR, CDR2 FQNEAQ (reference sequence). This CDR3 comprises 13 residues. The CDR3 is CASSLGTASPLHF. The CDR3 DNA reads TGTGCCAGCAGCTTAGGGACAGCTTCACCCCTCCACTTT.

There are many counts of this clonotype. V gene TRBV9 combines with J gene TRBJ2-5; 7 positions agree with TRBD1. Germline V gene lookup returns CDR1 SGDLS and CDR2 YYNGEE. Trimming at V came to 3 bases and at J to 4 bases, leaving 9 bases not matched to a gene. This CDR3 contains 15 residues. In DNA, the CDR3 is TGTGCCAGCAGCGAGAGGGGGACAGAGGGAGAGACCCAGTACTTC. It yields the protein CASSERGTEGETQYF.

This clonotype occurred many times. The V call is TRBV7-2, the J call TRBJ1-1; D is undetermined. Germline assignment: CDR1 SGHTA and CDR2 FQGNSA. Trimming removed 3 bases from V and 3 bases from J, with 8 bases in between. This CDR3 comprises 13 residues. Here the CDR3 reads CASSFYSHTEAFF. DNA of the CDR3: TGTGCCAGCAGCTTCTACAGCCACACTGAAGCTTTCTTT. Full variable domain (rest looked up from reference TRBV7-2 and TRBJ1-1): GAGVSQSPSNKVTEKGKDVELRCDPISGHTALYWYRQSLGQGLEFLIYFQGNSAPDKSGLPSDRFSAERTGGSVSTLTIQRTQQEDSAVYLCASSFYSHTEAFFGQGTRLTVV.

This clonotype was counted many times. This chain uses TRBV20-1 with TRBJ1-1, with D unresolved. The CDR3 totals 14 residues. Germline CDR1 reads DFQATT; CDR2 reads SNEGSKA (reference sequence). V was cut by 1 base and J by 0 bases, with 9 bases left in between. The CDR3 is CSARVAAMNTEAFF. The CDR3 region has the DNA TGCAGTGCTAGAGTGGCAGCAATGAACACTGAAGCTTTCTTT.

The CDR3 DNA is TGCGCCAGCAGCCAAGGCAGCGGGGGGCAGAGAGAGACCCAGTACTTC. It encodes CASSQGSGGQRETQYF. The chain carries TRBV4-1 and TRBJ2-5; 9 bases line up with TRBD2. Germline assignment: CDR1 MGHRA and CDR2 YSYEKL. V gave up 1 base and J gave up 4 bases; unmatched junction bases: 7. There are 16 residues in the CDR3.

This clonotype was counted many times. This sequence joins TRBV7-2 and TRBJ2-3, with D unresolved. Trimming took 1 base from V and 2 from J, leaving 10 bases between them. The germline V gene encodes CDR1 SGHTA and CDR2 FQGNSA. The CDR3 contains 15 residues. CDR3 loop: CASSLGVGPTDTQYF. The DNA for the CDR3 is TGTGCCAGCAGCTTAGGGGTAGGCCCCACAGATACGCAGTATTTT.

There are a few counts of this clonotype. The chain uses TRBV7-9 and TRBJ1-5, with D perhaps TRBD1 (6 bases). This CDR3 contains 15 residues. V shed 3 bases and J shed 5 bases, with 14 bases lying between them. Germline loops: CDR1 SEHNR, CDR2 FQNEAQ (reference sequence). This CDR3 reads CASSFTREGDQPQHF. The CDR3 nucleotides read TGTGCCAGCAGCTTCACACGAGAGGGGGATCAGCCCCAGCATTTT.

This clonotype occurred many times. The chain employs TRBV12-3 or TRBV12-4 and TRBJ1-1, with D unresolved. The CDR3 contains 15 residues. Trimming cost V 4 bases and J 5 bases, with 17 bases left between them. CDR3 DNA: TGTGCCAGCAGTTCCTATTCACTCATTGGGACTGAAGCTTTCTTT. Amino acids: CASSSYSLIGTEAFF.

CDR3 in DNA: TGCGCCAGCAGCCAACCCAGGACAGGGGGCTCGTCGAACACTGAAGCTTTCTTT. Translation: CASSQPRTGGSSNTEAFF. The chain joins TRBV4-3 to TRBJ1-1; 11 bases fit TRBD1. This CDR3 is 18 amino acids long. Trimming cost V 2 bases and J 1 base; bases outside gene matches: 9. Looked up from germline, CDR1 is LGHNA and CDR2 is YSLEER.

In its sample, this clonotype was seen many times. The genes are TRBV29-1 and TRBJ2-5; D unresolved. The CDR3 is 9 residues long. V was trimmed by 7 bases and J by 4 bases, leaving 4 bases between them. Germline CDR1 reads SQVTM; CDR2 reads ANQGSEA. The CDR3 sequence is CSATETQYF. CDR3 DNA sequence: TGCAGCGCGACAGAGACCCAGTACTTC.

The V call is TRBV30, the J call TRBJ1-3; tentative D call: TRBD1 (5 bases). The CDR3 length is 14 residues. The V gene's germline CDR1 is GTSNPN and CDR2 SVGIG (reference sequence). The V end was cut by 4 bases, the J end by 2 bases, with 12 bases between. This CDR3 reads CAWTRGYPGNTIYF. CDR3 bases: TGTGCCTGGACCCGGGGGTACCCTGGAAACACCATATATTTT.

At least ten counts were recorded for this clonotype. The rearrangement joins TRBV20-1 to TRBJ2-7, with 8 bases aligning to TRBD1. Germline-derived CDR1 and CDR2 are DFQATT and SNEGSKA (reference sequence). CDR3 length: 15 residues. J gave up 4 bases and V 2 bases, and 10 bases lay outside the gene matches. The CDR3 DNA follows: TGCAGTGCTAGATCCCGACAGGGGTGGAATTACGAGCAGTACTTC. Protein product: CSARSRQGWNYEQYF.